Below, one T cell receptor (beta chain) is given with its context. No antigen is known for it. The study ran the assay at deep level. The data were produced by immunoSEQ multiplex PCR, yet TCRdb's version contains in-frame clones alone and is incomplete. The sample carries some 1.4 million clones, roughly 96% recorded once. This entry is derived from a study of shared clonotypes between healthy human individuals. The study, taken as a whole, reports: Between a few donors, naive CD4 clonotypes were shared at a level of about 5%. Clonotypes shared by all four donors outscored non-shared clonotypes in generation probability.

The sample comprised naive CD4+ T cells sorted from blood. The sample's subset: CD45RA+ positively selected. This sequence was found in a man aged 25 to 40 in good health.

The CDR3 DNA sequence: TGTGCCTGGAGTTTCGGGACAGGGGTAGTTAGGAGCTCCTACGAGCAGTACTTC. It yields the protein CAWSFGTGVVRSSYEQYF. V gene TRBV30 combines with J gene TRBJ2-7; 10 bases are shared with TRBD1. Germline CDR1 is GTSNPN and CDR2 is SVGIG (reference sequence). The CDR3 loop spans 18 amino acids. With V trimmed by 2 bases and J by 0 bases, 13 bases remained unmatched.